The next 19 T cell receptor beta chains were all read from a single sample in a study of response to subunit inactivated influenza vaccine. From the RT-PCR reads, TCRdb called clonotypes with MiXCR, one entry per CDR3 protein. The profile shows hundreds of thousands of distinct CDR3 sequences, 7.6% of them singletons. The sequencing used PBMCs from blood, collected around 25 months after vaccination. The receptors here all came from a man aged 45 to 75 who received an inactivated influenza vaccine.

The rearrangement joins TRBV12-3 or TRBV12-4 to TRBJ1-2; no clear D. V lost 5 bases to trimming and J lost 0 bases, with 13 bases between them. This CDR3 contains 15 residues. In DNA form, the CDR3 reads TGTGCCAGCAGTCCATTAATGGCCTCTAACTATGGCTACACCTTC. Amino acids: CASSPLMASNYGYTF.

This clonotype was seen repeatedly, ten times or more. The rearrangement joins TRBV12-3 or TRBV12-4 to TRBJ1-3; unclear D gene. V was cut by 1 base and J by 4 bases, with 23 bases left in between. The CDR3 runs 19 residues. Written as DNA, the CDR3 is TGTGCCAGCAGTTTAGAGACGGGGATCGAGGGTATGAGAGGAAACACCATATATTTT. This codes for CASSLETGIEGMRGNTIYF.

There are a few counts of this clonotype. The J gene is TRBJ1-3, the V gene TRBV7-2, with D unclear. The CDR3 contains 15 residues. CDR1 and CDR2 (germline): SGHTA, FQGNSA. The V and J ends lost 1 base and 0 bases respectively, with 7 bases between them. CDR3 bases: TGTGCCAGCAGCTTAGGACGGGCCTCTGGAAACACCATATATTTT. This sequence encodes CASSLGRASGNTIYF.

The chain combines TRBV7-8 with TRBJ1-2, with D maybe TRBD1 (5 bases). The V gene lost 1 base and the J gene lost 0 bases, with 12 bases spanning the gap. Germline values: CDR1 SGHVS, CDR2 FQNEAQ. CDR3 length: 16 residues. CDR3 loop: CASSLGSRATNYGYTF. The CDR3 DNA sequence: TGTGCCAGCAGCTTAGGCTCCAGGGCCACTAACTATGGCTACACCTTC.

The V gene is TRBV27, the J gene TRBJ1-1; TRBD1 is a possible D gene (5 bases). Germline V gene lookup returns CDR1 MNHEY and CDR2 SMNVEV (reference sequence). The V and J ends lost 5 bases and 4 bases respectively, with 17 bases between them. The CDR3 is 15 amino acids. The CDR3 protein is CASSPWTGAGTEAFF. CDR3 bases: TGTGCCAGCAGTCCCTGGACCGGGGCGGGCACTGAAGCTTTCTTT.

This rearrangement joins TRBV4-2 to TRBJ2-1, with TRBD2 identical over 11 bases. With 1 base clipped from V and 3 bases from J, the junction kept 5 bases outside the gene matches. Germline V gives CDR1 LGHNA, CDR2 YNFKEQ. CDR3 length equals 17 residues. The CDR3, as DNA: TGTGCCAGCAGCCAAGTGGCTAGCGGGGGGCACTACAATGAGCAGTTCTTC. Its translation is CASSQVASGGHYNEQFF.

This clonotype was picked up many times. The chain has TRBV20-1 and TRBJ1-5; tentatively, D is TRBD1 (5 bases). V was pared by 0 bases and J by 0 bases, with 9 bases between. The germline V gene has CDR1 DFQATT and CDR2 SNEGSKA (reference sequence). The CDR3 is made up of 15 amino acids. CDR3 sequence (DNA): TGCAGTGCTAGAGACCGGACACTTAGCAATCAGCCCCAGCATTTT. It yields the protein CSARDRTLSNQPQHF.

The CDR3 loop reads CASSLVVHEQFF. CDR3 bases: TGTGCCAGCAGTTTAGTGGTGCATGAGCAGTTCTTC. V is TRBV12-3 or TRBV12-4 and J is TRBJ2-1; D is unresolved. V lost 1 base to trimming and J lost 8 bases, with 6 bases between them. The CDR3 sequence is 12 residues long.

At least ten counts were recorded for this clonotype. The V and J genes are TRBV28 and TRBJ2-7, with TRBD2 as a possible D gene (5 bases). V shed 6 bases and J shed 1 base, with 16 bases lying between them. The CDR3 consists of 15 residues. CDR1 and CDR2 (germline): MDHEN, SYDVKM. The CDR3 DNA sequence: TGTGCCAGCAGCTATGGGGTATCGGGGTCCTACGAGCAGTACTTC. Translated: CASSYGVSGSYEQYF.

The chain joins TRBV6-1 to TRBJ2-7; possible D gene TRBD2, 5 bases. V was clipped by 10 bases and J by 7 bases, with 20 bases between them. CDR3 length: 13 amino acids. CDR1 and CDR2 from the germline V gene are MNHNS and SASEGT. The CDR3 DNA follows: TGTGCCACAAGCTCACGGACTGGCTGGGAGCAGTACTTC. Encoded protein: CATSSRTGWEQYF.

This clonotype has a count of ten or more. This chain uses TRBV6-5 with TRBJ1-6; D call uncertain. V dropped 0 bases and J dropped 9 bases, with 12 bases sitting between them. CDR1 and CDR2 from the germline V gene are MNHEY and SVGAGI. The CDR3 has 15 amino acids. This chain's CDR3 is CASSYSNGEGSPLHF. CDR3 nucleotide sequence: TGTGCCAGCAGTTACTCGAACGGCGAGGGTTCACCCCTCCACTTT.

J is TRBJ1-4 and V is TRBV4-3; D gene uncertain. This CDR3 region has 16 residues. Per germline, CDR1 LGHNA and CDR2 YSLEER. Trimming stripped 4 bases from V and 0 bases from J, with 12 bases between. The CDR3 sequence is CASSPRTRATNEKLFF. CDR3 nucleotides: TGCGCCAGCAGCCCCCGGACCCGGGCAACTAATGAAAAACTGTTTTTT.

This clonotype has just a few counts. J is TRBJ1-1 and V is TRBV9; D remains ambiguous. The V gene lost 0 bases and the J gene lost 8 bases, with 11 bases spanning the gap. Per germline, CDR1 SGDLS and CDR2 YYNGEE. The length of the CDR3 is 13 residues. The CDR3 region is CASSVVSSGEAFF. The CDR3 nucleotides read TGTGCCAGCAGCGTAGTTAGTTCAGGCGAAGCTTTCTTT. Filled out from reference TRBV9 and TRBJ1-1, the complete variable domain reads DSGVTQTPKHLITATGQRVTLRCSPRSGDLSVYWYQQSLDQGLQFLIQYYNGEERAKGNILERFSAQQFPDLHSELNLSSLELGDSALYFCASSVVSSGEAFFGQGTRLTVV.

V gene TRBV11-2 combines with J gene TRBJ1-5; D perhaps matches TRBD1 (5 bases). The CDR3 sequence is 16 residues long. The V and J ends lost 1 base and 2 bases respectively, with 12 bases between them. Germline CDR1 is SGHAT and CDR2 is FQNNGV. The CDR3 is CASSLGATVGNQPQHF. The DNA for the CDR3 is TGTGCCAGCAGCTTAGGCGCGACAGTCGGCAATCAGCCCCAGCATTTT.

This chain uses TRBV5-1 with TRBJ2-7, with 15 bases lining up with TRBD2. V was clipped by 1 base and J by 2 bases; unmatched bases: 4. Looked up from germline, CDR1 is SGHRS and CDR2 is YFSETQ. CDR3 length: 17 amino acids. The chain's CDR3 is CASSLTGLAGGTYEQYF. In DNA form, the CDR3 reads TGCGCCAGCAGCTTGACGGGACTAGCGGGGGGCACCTACGAGCAGTACTTC.

This rearrangement joins TRBV12-3 or TRBV12-4 to TRBJ1-4; D might be TRBD1 (5 bases). This CDR3 is 14 amino acids long. Deletions cut 3 bases from V and 3 bases from J, with 8 bases between. In DNA, the CDR3 is TGTGCCAGCAGTTTTTTGGGACCTAATGAAAAACTGTTTTTT. As protein: CASSFLGPNEKLFF.

This clonotype was seen only a few times. This rearrangement joins TRBV12-3 or TRBV12-4 to TRBJ2-2; D not certain. Trimming cost V 5 bases and J 0 bases, with 7 bases left between them. The CDR3 loop spans 14 amino acids. The CDR3 DNA reads as TGTGCCAGCAGTCCCTATTCGAACACCGGGGAGCTGTTTTTT. Encoded protein: CASSPYSNTGELFF.

This rearrangement joins TRBV5-1 to TRBJ2-7; D perhaps matches TRBD1 (6 bases). Germline lookup yields CDR1 SGHRS and CDR2 YFSETQ. Trimming took 8 bases from V and 5 from J, leaving 20 bases between them. This CDR3 region has 14 residues. As DNA, the CDR3 is TGCGCCAGATCACCTTCCGGGACATCAGACGAGCAGTACTTC. This translates into CARSPSGTSDEQYF.

The chain recombines TRBV5-1 with TRBJ2-1, with 10 bases fitting TRBD1. Per germline, CDR1 SGHRS and CDR2 YFSETQ. The CDR3 totals 15 residues. Losses at the gene ends were 4 bases for V and 6 bases for J; bases not matched to a gene: 7. The CDR3 nucleotides are TGCGCCAGCAGCCCTGACAGGGGGCTGGGCAATGAGCAGTTCTTC. It yields the protein CASSPDRGLGNEQFF.